Listed here are 25 T cell receptor beta chains from one sample, sequenced in a study of blood T cell repertoires in COVID-19. The method was immunoSEQ multiplex PCR; TCRdb's version includes in-frame clones alone and lacks a portion of them. Among more than 200,000 clones listed, roughly 88% were seen once. Material: peripheral blood. These receptors were obtained from a human donor in a cohort sampled during active COVID-19.

This clone occurred once. This chain joins TRBV2 and TRBJ1-6; unclear D gene. This CDR3 has 15 amino acids. Per the germline V gene, CDR1 is SNHLY and CDR2 is FYNNEI. V gave up 7 bases and J gave up 6 bases, with 16 bases separating them. CDR3 region: CASKAGRHVNSPLHF. CDR3 in DNA: TGTGCCAGCAAGGCCGGCAGGCACGTTAATTCACCCCTCCACTTT.

This clone was detected only a few times. The DNA of the CDR3 is TGCGCCAGCAGTGAGAATGCGCGAGTCGGGGCTTTCTTT. As protein: CASSENARVGAFF. The chain links TRBV10-1 to TRBJ1-1; the D is unclear. Trimming pared 2 bases from V and 11 bases from J, leaving 15 bases between. Looked up from germline, CDR1 is WNHNN and CDR2 is SYGVQD (reference sequence). The CDR3 loop spans 13 amino acids.

The rearrangement uses TRBV7-2 and TRBJ1-2, with unresolved D. This CDR3 is 13 amino acids long. The germline V and J ends were trimmed by 2 bases and 6 bases, with 10 bases remaining between them. CDR1 is SGHTA and CDR2 is FQGNSA in the germline V gene. In nucleotides, the CDR3 is TGTGCCAGCAGCTTACCCGTAACTAATGGCTACACCTTC. It codes for CASSLPVTNGYTF.

This chain joins TRBV25-1 and TRBJ2-1; TRBD2 agrees at 10 bases. CDR3 size: 15 residues. V was pared by 2 bases and J by 7 bases, with 5 bases of the junction left unmatched. Germline V gives CDR1 MGHDK, CDR2 SYGVNS. The CDR3 reads CASSEESGGGNEQFF. CDR3 nucleotides: TGTGCCAGCAGTGAAGAGAGCGGGGGGGGAAATGAGCAGTTCTTC.

V and J are TRBV14 and TRBJ1-1; the match to TRBD1 covers 7 bases. The germline V gene has CDR1 SGHDN and CDR2 FVKESK. CDR3 length: 16 amino acids. V shed 3 bases and J 3 bases; nucleotides not matched to a gene: 10. The DNA for the CDR3 is TGTGCCAGCAGCCAGTCGACAGGGAATACGTACACTGAAGCTTTCTTT. Translated, it gives CASSQSTGNTYTEAFF.

This CDR3 reads CAWSGLAGFGTGELFF. The CDR3 DNA is TGTGCCTGGAGTGGACTAGCGGGATTTGGGACCGGGGAGCTGTTTTTT. The chain employs TRBV30 and TRBJ2-2; 11 bases map to TRBD2. Germline CDR1 and CDR2: GTSNPN and SVGIG (reference sequence). The CDR3 runs 16 residues. The V segment lost 1 base and the J segment 5 bases; nucleotides outside the gene matches: 6.

The chain recombines TRBV15 with TRBJ1-2; the match to TRBD1 covers 11 bases. This CDR3 has 14 residues. Germline V lookup: CDR1 LNHNV, CDR2 YYDKDF (reference sequence). The J segment lost 5 bases and the V segment lost 4 bases, leaving 3 bases of the junction unmatched. CDR3 DNA: TGTGCCACCAGCAAAGGACAGGGGGCGTATGGCTACACCTTC. It encodes CATSKGQGAYGYTF.

The rearrangement uses TRBV5-1 and TRBJ1-3, with D perhaps TRBD1 (6 bases). This CDR3 is built from 15 residues. V lost 0 bases and J 4 bases, leaving 11 bases between the germline ends. Germline values: CDR1 SGHRS, CDR2 YFSETQ. The CDR3 sequence: CASSLAAGAGNTIYF. CDR3 in DNA: TGCGCCAGCAGCTTGGCGGCAGGGGCAGGAAACACCATATATTTT.

This clone was detected only once. This sequence joins TRBV5-6 and TRBJ2-4; 12 nucleotides line up with TRBD2. This CDR3 has 18 amino acids. Germline assignment: CDR1 SGHDT and CDR2 YYEEEE. The junction had 15 bases not matched to a gene; V was cut back by 3 bases and J by 8 bases. The CDR3 loop reads CASSSIARTSGIRYIQYF. The CDR3 nucleotides are TGTGCCAGCAGCTCCATTGCCCGGACTAGCGGGATCAGGTACATTCAGTACTTC.

The rearrangement links TRBV5-1 to TRBJ2-1; D remains unclear. Germline V gene data show CDR1 as SGHRS and CDR2 as YFSETQ. The CDR3 runs to 12 residues. Trimming stripped 4 bases from V and 8 bases from J, with 10 bases between. The CDR3 DNA follows: TGCGCCAGCAGCCTCCAAGAGCATGAGCAGTTCTTC. It yields the protein CASSLQEHEQFF.

The V and J genes are TRBV3-1 (or the pseudogene TRBV3-2) and TRBJ1-5; no clear D gene. Germline CDR1 reads LGHDT; CDR2 reads YNNKEL (reference sequence). V lost 4 bases to trimming and J lost 7 bases, with 11 bases between them. The CDR3 totals 13 residues. The DNA for the CDR3 is TGTGCCAGCAGCCCGGCGGATAGCCAGCCCCAGCATTTT. As protein: CASSPADSQPQHF.

The chain employs TRBV15 and TRBJ2-3; TRBD2 aligns across 8 bases. Trimming took 0 bases from V and 4 from J; bases not matched to a gene: 6. This CDR3 has 16 residues. Per germline, CDR1 LNHNV and CDR2 YYDKDF (reference sequence). This CDR3 is CATSRDLSGGSDTQYF. The CDR3, as DNA: TGTGCCACCAGCAGAGATCTGAGCGGGGGATCAGATACGCAGTATTTT. The variable domain in full, completed from reference TRBV15 and TRBJ2-3, reads DAMVIQNPRYQVTQFGKPVTLSCSQTLNHNVMYWYQQKSSQAPKLLFHYYDKDFNNEADTPDNFQSRRPNTSFCFLDIRSPGLGDTAMYLCATSRDLSGGSDTQYFGPGTRLTVL.

V is TRBV25-1 and J is TRBJ2-7; 10 positions agree with TRBD1. The CDR3 covers 15 residues. Looked up from germline, CDR1 is MGHDK and CDR2 is SYGVNS. Trimming cost V 4 bases and J 3 bases; bases outside gene matches: 6. The CDR3 region is CASSGDRGGYYEQYF. The DNA of the CDR3 is TGTGCCAGCAGTGGGGACAGGGGAGGATACTACGAGCAGTACTTC.

This chain links TRBV7-2 with TRBJ2-7, with a tentative D call TRBD1 (5 bases). CDR1 is SGHTA, CDR2 FQGNSA, per germline. V was cut by 5 bases and J by 2 bases, with 10 bases left in between. This CDR3 region has 13 residues. The CDR3: CASSPQVPYEQYF. The CDR3 DNA sequence: TGTGCCAGCAGCCCACAGGTTCCCTACGAGCAGTACTTC.

The chain links TRBV9 to TRBJ1-2; 9 bases are shared with TRBD1. Germline CDR1 reads SGDLS; CDR2 reads YYNGEE. This CDR3 has 15 residues. Trimming took 3 bases from V and 4 from J; bases not matched to a gene: 7. The CDR3 region has the DNA TGTGCCAGCAGCGGTAACAGGGGGCAGGGCTATGGCTACACCTTC. It codes for CASSGNRGQGYGYTF.

This rearrangement joins TRBV11-2 to TRBJ1-2, with 8 bases that match TRBD1. V was clipped by 5 bases and J by 7 bases; unmatched bases: 3. Per the germline V gene, CDR1 is SGHAT and CDR2 is FQNNGV. The CDR3 loop spans 12 amino acids. The CDR3 loop is CASSRTGFGYTF. For the CDR3, the DNA is TGTGCCAGCAGCCGGACAGGGTTTGGCTACACCTTC.

This chain connects TRBV21-1 to TRBJ1-1; TRBD1, as called in the table, went unchecked against the DNA. TRBV21-1 is labeled a pseudogene. The CDR3 totals 14 residues. CDR3 amino acids: CASSKETANTEAFF. CDR3 coding DNA: TGTGCCAGCAGCAAAGAAACAGCTAACACTGAAGCTTTCTTT.

This chain connects TRBV9 to TRBJ1-2; D uncertain. CDR1 and CDR2 from the germline V gene are SGDLS and YYNGEE. The CDR3 runs 15 residues. Trimming took 0 bases from V and 2 from J, leaving 11 bases between them. CDR3 residues: CASSVEPSENYGYTF. CDR3 bases: TGTGCCAGCAGCGTAGAACCCTCCGAGAACTATGGCTACACCTTC.

The chain carries TRBV4-3 and TRBJ2-3; D is perhaps TRBD1 (6 bases). Looked up from germline, CDR1 is LGHNA and CDR2 is YSLEER. This CDR3 comprises 14 residues. Between the trimmed V and J ends, which lost 3 bases and 6 bases, there was a span of 13 bases. CDR3 sequence: CASSQGAAMDTQYF. CDR3 DNA: TGCGCCAGCAGCCAGGGGGCAGCTATGGATACGCAGTATTTT.

The chain couples TRBV28 to TRBJ2-3; 8 nucleotides match TRBD2. Looked up from germline, CDR1 is MDHEN and CDR2 is SYDVKM. J was trimmed by 2 bases and V by 1 base; bases with no gene match: 11. The CDR3 runs to 18 residues. The DNA of the CDR3 is TGTGCCAGCAGTTTATTAAGCCTTGGACTAGCCTCCACAGATACGCAGTATTTT. It is translated as CASSLLSLGLASTDTQYF.

The chain employs TRBV10-3 and TRBJ2-3; TRBD1 might be the D (5 bases). CDR1 is ENHRY, CDR2 SYGVKD, per germline. Trimming took off 2 bases at V and 2 bases at J, with 20 bases between the two ends. This CDR3 has 18 residues. For the CDR3, the DNA is TGTGCCATCAGTGAGATTAGGACGGCGCCAGGGTTCACAGATACGCAGTATTTT. Encoded protein: CAISEIRTAPGFTDTQYF.

The genes are TRBV4-3 and TRBJ1-5; 7 bases match TRBD1. V trimming: 0 bases; J trimming: 5 bases; junction bases outside the gene matches: 7. There are 16 residues in the CDR3. Germline-derived CDR1 and CDR2 are LGHNA and YSLEER. The CDR3 coding sequence is TGCGCCAGCAGCCAAGATACAGGGGTAGAGGATCAGCCCCAGCATTTT. Translation gives CASSQDTGVEDQPQHF.

This chain connects TRBV5-1 to TRBJ2-7, with 13 bases identical to TRBD2. The CDR3 covers 15 residues. CDR1 SGHRS and CDR2 YFSETQ come from the germline V gene. V dropped 4 bases and J dropped 3; count of bases not matched to a gene: 4. In DNA, the CDR3 is TGCGCCAGCAGCCGGACTAGCGGGGGACTCTACGAGCAGTACTTC. The encoded protein is CASSRTSGGLYEQYF.

The chain couples TRBV27 to TRBJ1-6, with D possibly matching TRBD1 (5 bases). The CDR3 is made up of 16 amino acids. In germline, CDR1 is MNHEY, CDR2 SMNVEV (reference sequence). V gave up 5 bases and J gave up 7 bases, with 18 bases separating them. The CDR3 loop reads CASSLWGGTGNSPLHF. CDR3 DNA: TGTGCCAGCAGTCTGTGGGGAGGGACGGGCAATTCACCCCTCCACTTT.

The gene calls are TRBV9 and TRBJ2-5; the D gene is possibly TRBD1 (6 bases). CDR1 SGDLS and CDR2 YYNGEE come from the germline V gene. Trimming shortened V by 0 bases and J by 5 bases, and 17 bases separated the two germline ends. CDR3 length: 16 residues. The chain's CDR3 is CASSVAQGMPRETQYF. CDR3 bases: TGTGCCAGCAGCGTAGCCCAGGGGATGCCGCGGGAGACCCAGTACTTC.